This T cell receptor beta chain emerged from a study of Ad26.COV2.S vaccination and SARS-CoV-2 variants. Study-level background: The donor belonged to the COV1001 Ad26.COV2.S trial arm.

Here immunoSEQ multiplex PCR was the method, and the copy in TCRdb shows in-frame clones only, minus some. The table shows around 420,000 clones, with over 75% occurring only once. The treatment was: some 20 received Ad26.COV2.S at low or high dose, single or two shots; 5 received placebo; per-sample allocation not given. After the first vaccine or placebo injection, samples were drawn on day 63. Cohort 1b enrolled adults aged 18-55 years in Boston. An Ad26 vector expressing Wuhan-strain SARS-CoV-2 spike served as the vaccine. General study points: Vaccine and placebo recipients had similar non-spike TCR breadth.

Of note for this clone: Antigen specificity is unknown.

Sequences were derived from peripheral blood, sampled in a trial of Ad26.COV2.S vaccine versus placebo. The sequence was collected from a person aged 18-60 years who received the Ad26.COV2.S COVID-19 vaccine or a placebo.

The DNA of the CDR3 is TGCAGTGCTAGTCCGGGTCTTGGGGGGGAGGTGTCGCAGTACTTC. This translates into CSASPGLGGEVSQYF. The chain is built from TRBV20-1 and TRBJ2-7; 7 bases map to TRBD2. Germline loops: CDR1 DFQATT, CDR2 SNEGSKA (reference sequence). V was clipped by 3 bases and J by 9 bases; unmatched bases: 17. The CDR3 is 15 amino acids.